Shown below are 4 T cell receptor beta chains from a single sample sequenced in a study of T cells in Graves' hyperthyroidism and ophthalmopathy. Amplification of TCR beta CDR3 regions was performed using RNA transcripts as template. The TCR CDR3 was amplified in a first-round RT-PCR using the HTBI primer set. TCRdb reprocessed the multiplex PCR reads with MiXCR, giving one entry per CDR3 protein. The table shows about 300,000 distinct CDR3 sequences, with less than 15% occurring only once. Sequencing was done on a sample of blood. These receptors came from a woman younger than 45 with Graves' hyperthyroidism that later progressed to Graves' ophthalmopathy.

At least ten counts were recorded for this clonotype. The V gene is TRBV7-8, the J gene TRBJ1-1; no clear D gene. With 3 bases removed from V and 6 bases from J, the gap between germline ends came to 11 bases. The CDR3 is 13 amino acids. In germline, CDR1 is SGHVS, CDR2 FQNEAQ. CDR3 nucleotide sequence: TGTGCCAGCAGCTTGTTTGAGGAGGCTGAAGCTTTCTTT. Translated: CASSLFEEAEAFF.

This chain connects TRBV27 to TRBJ2-1; D is perhaps TRBD1 (6 bases). V shed 9 bases and J shed 10 bases, with 28 bases lying between them. Germline V gene sequence: CDR1 MNHEY, CDR2 SMNVEV (reference sequence). The CDR3 sequence is 16 residues long. CDR3 DNA: TGTGCCAGGCTCGTGAGGACAGTTCCCTTGCAACGCGAGCAGTTCTTC. Translation gives CARLVRTVPLQREQFF.

This clonotype was recorded many times. This sequence joins TRBV12-3 or TRBV12-4 and TRBJ2-2; a possible D gene is TRBD1 (6 bases). CDR3 size: 14 residues. V lost 7 bases, J lost 4 bases, and 13 bases lay in between. The chain's CDR3 is CASTLGHFTGELFF. The CDR3, as DNA: TGTGCCAGCACCCTGGGACACTTCACCGGGGAGCTGTTTTTT.

The sample holds many counts of this clonotype. The chain has TRBV18 and TRBJ2-7, with 16 positions matching TRBD2. The CDR3 length is 18 residues. Trimming at V came to 2 bases and at J to 6 bases, leaving 10 bases not matched to a gene. In germline, CDR1 is KGHSH, CDR2 LQKENI. CDR3 coding DNA: TGTGCCAGCTCACCATCTCAAGGGACTAGCGGGAGGGGAGCCGAGCAGTACTTC. Protein product: CASSPSQGTSGRGAEQYF.